The 25 T cell receptor beta chains given below trace back to one sample, sequenced in a study of shared clonotypes between healthy human individuals. TCRdb's table, derived via immunoSEQ multiplex PCR, lists solely in-frame clones and lacks some. The profile shows approximately 2,300,000 clones, roughly 92% of them singletons. Sequenced: naive CD4+ T cells from PBMCs. The subset: CD45RA+ positively selected. Receptors were obtained from a young man in good health. Some clones in this sample may be carry-over from other donors' samples.

The chain uses TRBV7-2 and TRBJ2-5; 9 bases are shared with TRBD2. The junction had 8 bases not matched to a gene; V was cut back by 4 bases and J by 2 bases. The CDR3 is 16 amino acids. Germline CDR1 is SGHTA and CDR2 is FQGNSA. The DNA for the CDR3 is TGTGCCAGCAGCTCTCGACTAGCGGAGGGTCAAGAGACCCAGTACTTC. It is translated as CASSSRLAEGQETQYF. Full variable domain (missing parts from reference TRBV7-2 and TRBJ2-5): GAGVSQSPSNKVTEKGKDVELRCDPISGHTALYWYRQSLGQGLEFLIYFQGNSAPDKSGLPSDRFSAERTGGSVSTLTIQRTQQEDSAVYLCASSSRLAEGQETQYFGPGTRLLVL.

The chain couples TRBV10-3 to TRBJ2-3, with TRBD2 matching over 10 bases. The V gene's germline CDR1 is ENHRY and CDR2 SYGVKD. The V gene end was trimmed by 10 bases and the J gene end by 0 bases; junction bases not matched to a gene: 4. This CDR3 comprises 14 residues. In nucleotides, the CDR3 is TGTGCCACCAGGACTAGCGGTAGCACAGATACGCAGTATTTT. Translation: CATRTSGSTDTQYF.

Comment on this clone: Other DNA sequences in the same sample also yield this CDR3. This chain uses TRBV28 with TRBJ2-5; 11 nucleotides align to TRBD2. This CDR3 contains 14 residues. The germline V gene has CDR1 MDHEN and CDR2 SYDVKM. V gave up 5 bases and J gave up 4 bases; unmatched junction bases: 3. The CDR3 loop reads CASSLAGGAETQYF. The CDR3, as DNA: TGTGCCAGCAGTCTAGCGGGAGGAGCAGAGACCCAGTACTTC.

The CDR3 reads CASSPLVASGANEQFF. The CDR3 coding sequence is TGTGCCAGCTCACCACTGGTAGCGTCCGGCGCCAATGAGCAGTTCTTC. This sequence joins TRBV18 and TRBJ2-1, with D possibly matching TRBD2 (5 bases). Germline CDR1 reads KGHSH; CDR2 reads LQKENI. There are 16 residues in the CDR3. Trimming shortened V by 1 base and J by 6 bases, and 16 bases separated the two germline ends.

The rearrangement uses TRBV4-3 and TRBJ1-5, with D tentatively TRBD1 (5 bases). The CDR3 contains 14 residues. Germline V gene data show CDR1 as LGHNA and CDR2 as YSLEER. V lost 3 bases to trimming and J lost 4 bases, with 10 bases between them. CDR3 DNA sequence: TGCGCCAGCAGCCAGCGGCAGGGTAATCAGCCCCAGCATTTT. It is translated as CASSQRQGNQPQHF.

The genes are TRBV14 and TRBJ2-3, with 8 bases identical to TRBD2. This CDR3 spans 16 amino acids. Germline CDR1 SGHDN, CDR2 FVKESK. J lost 6 bases, V lost 0 bases, and 8 bases had no gene match. CDR3 residues: CASSQDQGGRHDTQYF. Here the CDR3 DNA reads TGTGCCAGCAGCCAAGATCAGGGCGGGAGGCACGATACGCAGTATTTT.

The chain couples TRBV28 to TRBJ1-2; D gene unclear. The V end lost 6 bases, the J end lost 0 bases, and 8 bases lay between the germline ends. This CDR3 is 13 amino acids long. The germline CDR1 and CDR2 sequences are MDHEN and SYDVKM. As DNA, the CDR3 is TGTGCCAGCAGCACGAGGTCTAACTATGGCTACACCTTC. It specifies CASSTRSNYGYTF.

The J gene is TRBJ1-2, the V gene TRBV27; D is possibly TRBD1 (6 bases). The CDR3 runs to 13 residues. The germline CDR1 and CDR2 sequences are MNHEY and SMNVEV (reference sequence). Trimming left V 5 bases short and J 7 bases short, with 14 bases between. The CDR3 nucleotides read TGTGCCAGCAGTCCCTCATACAGGGCTGGCTACACCTTC. It is translated as CASSPSYRAGYTF.

The genes are TRBV7-2 and TRBJ2-2; D may be TRBD1 (5 bases). Germline V lookup: CDR1 SGHTA, CDR2 FQGNSA. V lost 1 base and J 9 bases, leaving 15 bases between the germline ends. This CDR3 has 15 residues. CDR3 residues: CASSLGQGSYRELFF. Here the CDR3 DNA reads TGTGCCAGCAGCTTAGGCCAGGGATCCTACCGGGAGCTGTTTTTT.

This sequence joins TRBV5-1 and TRBJ2-1; 10 nucleotides agree with TRBD2. Trimming took 0 bases from V and 8 from J; bases not matched to a gene: 11. This CDR3 is built from 17 residues. Germline loops: CDR1 SGHRS, CDR2 YFSETQ. The CDR3 bases are TGCGCCAGCAGCTTGGGCACTAGCGGGGACCCGGGCGATGAGCAGTTCTTC. It is translated as CASSLGTSGDPGDEQFF. Using reference TRBV5-1 and TRBJ2-1 for the parts outside the CDR3, the full variable domain is KAGVTQTPRYLIKTRGQQVTLSCSPISGHRSVSWYQQTPGQGLQFLFEYFSETQRNKGNFPGRFSGRQFSNSRSEMNVSTLELGDSALYLCASSLGTSGDPGDEQFFGPGTRLTVL.

This clone was recorded only once. The chain uses TRBV7-9 and TRBJ2-5, with 9 bases lining up with TRBD1. The J call may be mistaken, given a closer DNA end match to TRBJ2-7. In germline, CDR1 is SEHNR, CDR2 FQNEAQ (reference sequence). This CDR3 is 15 amino acids long. Here the CDR3 DNA reads TGTGCCAGCAGCTTGGGACAGGGAAGGACCTACGAGCAGTACTTC. Its translation is CASSLGQGRTYEQYF.

With regard to this clone: Other DNA sequences in this specimen translate into the identical CDR3. V is TRBV28 and J is TRBJ2-2; perhaps TRBD1 as D (6 bases). In germline, CDR1 is MDHEN, CDR2 SYDVKM. Trimming took off 4 bases at V and 5 bases at J, with 14 bases between the two ends. The CDR3 sequence is 15 residues long. The CDR3 DNA sequence: TGTGCCAGCAGTTCAGGGGCTTTGCAAACCGGGGAGCTGTTTTTT. This codes for CASSSGALQTGELFF.

In its sample, this clone was seen once. The chain links TRBV5-1 to TRBJ2-5; TRBD2 is a possible D gene (5 bases). Germline V gives CDR1 SGHRS, CDR2 YFSETQ. Trimming stripped 2 bases from V and 5 bases from J, with 19 bases between. The length of the CDR3 is 16 residues. The DNA of the CDR3 is TGCGCCAGCAGCTTTTCAGATACGGGAACCCGGGAGACCCAGTACTTC. Encoded protein: CASSFSDTGTRETQYF.

The chain has TRBV15 and TRBJ2-7; 9 nucleotides line up with TRBD2. Trimming removed 3 bases from V and 3 bases from J; junction bases left unmatched: 6. The germline gives CDR1 LNHNV, CDR2 YYDKDF (reference sequence). The CDR3 extends over 15 amino acids. The CDR3 here is CATSSPGLAIYEQYF. The CDR3 DNA follows: TGTGCCACCAGCAGCCCCGGACTAGCGATCTACGAGCAGTACTTC.

The chain recombines TRBV29-1 with TRBJ2-2, with D perhaps TRBD2 (6 bases). Trimming removed 5 bases at V and 2 bases at J, with 9 bases between. Germline values: CDR1 SQVTM, CDR2 ANQGSEA. The CDR3 sequence is 13 residues long. This CDR3 reads CSVWGLNTGELFF. In DNA, the CDR3 is TGCAGCGTTTGGGGACTTAACACCGGGGAGCTGTTTTTT.

The chain is built from TRBV28 and TRBJ2-7; the D call may be TRBD1 or TRBD2 (5 bases each). Germline CDR1 reads MDHEN; CDR2 reads SYDVKM. The CDR3 has 12 amino acids. V was clipped by 8 bases and J by 4 bases, with 12 bases between them. The CDR3 region has the DNA TGTGCCAGCGGGACCCTGGGATACGAGCAGTACTTC. It specifies CASGTLGYEQYF.

J is TRBJ1-4 and V is TRBV27; D gene unclear. The germline gives CDR1 MNHEY, CDR2 SMNVEV (reference sequence). Trimming cost V 0 bases and J 5 bases, with 7 bases left between them. CDR3 length: 14 residues. CDR3 nucleotide sequence: TGTGCCAGCAGTTTATCGACTTGGAATGAAAAACTGTTTTTT. Its translation is CASSLSTWNEKLFF.

V is TRBV19 and J is TRBJ2-1; 7 positions match TRBD1. The V segment lost 8 bases and the J segment 7 bases; nucleotides outside the gene matches: 14. CDR3 length: 15 amino acids. The germline V gene encodes CDR1 LNHDA and CDR2 SQIVND (reference sequence). The CDR3 protein is CASGEGTAQRNEQFF. In DNA form, the CDR3 reads TGTGCCAGTGGGGAAGGGACAGCACAGAGGAATGAGCAGTTCTTC.

In DNA form, the CDR3 reads TGTGCCAGCAGTTGGGGACTAGCAGGTCCCTACGAGCAGTACTTC. Protein product: CASSWGLAGPYEQYF. The V and J genes are TRBV27 and TRBJ2-7; 9 bases line up with TRBD2. The trim removed 4 bases at V and 2 bases at J, leaving 6 bases unmatched. Germline V gives CDR1 MNHEY, CDR2 SMNVEV (reference sequence). CDR3 size: 15 residues.

The genes are TRBV7-3 and TRBJ2-3; unclear D gene. CDR1 and CDR2 from the germline V gene are SGHTA and FQGTGA. The CDR3 is 14 residues long. Trimming stripped 4 bases from V and 8 bases from J, with 16 bases between. The CDR3: CASSSDGLIGTQYF. CDR3 nucleotide sequence: TGTGCCAGCAGCTCCGATGGTTTGATCGGTACGCAGTATTTT. Together with reference TRBV7-3 and TRBJ2-3, the CDR3 gives the full variable domain: GAGVSQTPSNKVTEKGKYVELRCDPISGHTALYWYRQSLGQGPEFLIYFQGTGAADDSGLPNDRFFAVRPEGSVSTLKIQRTERGDSAVYLCASSSDGLIGTQYFGPGTRLTVL.

The gene calls are TRBV23-1 and TRBJ1-2; D might be TRBD1 (5 bases). Being an ORF, TRBV23-1 has a function that is uncertain. V lost 8 bases and J lost 0, with 19 bases in between. The CDR3 has 16 residues. The CDR3 sequence is CASGTGTLVTNYGYTF. CDR3 sequence (DNA): TGCGCCAGCGGAACAGGAACGCTTGTCACTAACTATGGCTACACCTTC.

The chain joins TRBV25-1 to TRBJ2-1; TRBD2 matches at 7 bases. The CDR3 consists of 18 residues. V gave up 1 base and J gave up 2 bases; unmatched junction bases: 11. The V gene's germline CDR1 is MGHDK and CDR2 SYGVNS. CDR3 sequence: CASSELGYGGRAYNEQFF. The DNA for the CDR3 is TGTGCCAGCAGTGAATTGGGCTACGGAGGGAGGGCCTACAATGAGCAGTTCTTC.

The rearrangement uses TRBV2 and TRBJ2-2, with TRBD2 matching 11 bases. J lost 5 bases, V lost 8 bases, and 10 bases had no gene match. The CDR3 extends over 16 amino acids. In germline, CDR1 is SNHLY, CDR2 FYNNEI. CDR3 sequence (DNA): TGTGCCAGCGCGGAACTAGCGGGAGTTCGAACCGGGGAGCTGTTTTTT. Protein sequence: CASAELAGVRTGELFF. Looking up the rest from reference TRBV2 and TRBJ2-2 gives the full variable domain: EPEVTQTPSHQVTQMGQEVILRCVPISNHLYFYWYRQILGQKVEFLVSFYNNEISEKSEIFDDQFSVERPDGSNFTLKIRSTKLEDSAMYFCASAELAGVRTGELFFGEGSRLTVL.

This rearrangement joins TRBV29-1 to TRBJ2-1, with D maybe TRBD2 (7 bases). Germline V gene data show CDR1 as SQVTM and CDR2 as ANQGSEA. Between the trimmed V and J ends, which lost 6 bases and 0 bases, there was a span of 12 bases. The CDR3 has 14 amino acids. The CDR3 region has the DNA TGCAGCGTGAGGGGGGGGAGCTCCTACAATGAGCAGTTCTTC. Protein: CSVRGGSSYNEQFF.

The rearrangement links TRBV6-1 to TRBJ1-5; D remains ambiguous. The ends were cut back, 2 bases at V and 2 bases at J, with 13 bases in the middle. The CDR3 loop spans 16 amino acids. CDR1 is MNHNS, CDR2 SASEGT, per germline. The CDR3 loop reads CASSEIMGFGNQPQHF. In nucleotides, the CDR3 is TGTGCCAGCAGTGAAATAATGGGGTTCGGCAATCAGCCCCAGCATTTT.